This T cell receptor beta chain was found in a study of cytomegalovirus exposure and HLA in healthy donors. General study results and limits: TCR beta V segments were, for the most part, productive about 90% or about 30% of the time in an earlier analysis.

Germline CDR1 reads SEHNR; CDR2 reads FQNEAQ (reference sequence). V lost 3 bases and J 3 bases, leaving 12 bases between the germline ends. CDR3 size: 14 residues. These donors, healthy bone marrow donors, were studied. Details on this clone: Its antigen remains unknown.

13 Jbeta primers and 60 Vbeta primers were used for the PCR. Here immunoSEQ multiplex PCR was the method, and the copy in TCRdb shows in-frame clones only, minus some. The table lists around 140,000 clones, around 78% of them singletons. Sequencing used PBMCs. This sequence joins TRBV7-9 and TRBJ2-7; weak D call: TRBD1 (6 bases). This receptor was taken from a woman aged 18-29 years in good health and CMV-seropositive. The CDR3 reads CASSLGRGFYEQYF. CDR3 DNA sequence: TGTGCCAGCAGCTTGGGCAGGGGTTTCTACGAGCAGTACTTC.